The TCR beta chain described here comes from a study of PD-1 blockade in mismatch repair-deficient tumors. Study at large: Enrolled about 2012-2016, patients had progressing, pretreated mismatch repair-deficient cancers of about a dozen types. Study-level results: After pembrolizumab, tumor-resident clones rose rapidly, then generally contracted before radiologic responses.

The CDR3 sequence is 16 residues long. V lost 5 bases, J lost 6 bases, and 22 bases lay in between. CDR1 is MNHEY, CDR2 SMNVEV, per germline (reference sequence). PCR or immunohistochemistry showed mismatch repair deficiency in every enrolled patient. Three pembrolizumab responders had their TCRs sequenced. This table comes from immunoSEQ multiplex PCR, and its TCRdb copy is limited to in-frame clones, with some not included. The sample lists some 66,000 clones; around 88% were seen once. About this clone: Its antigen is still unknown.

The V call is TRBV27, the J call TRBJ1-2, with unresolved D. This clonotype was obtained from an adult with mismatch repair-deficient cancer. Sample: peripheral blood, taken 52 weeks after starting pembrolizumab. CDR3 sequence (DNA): TGTGCCAGCAGTCGAGCAGGCTCCAAGGCAAGGGATGGCTACACCTTC. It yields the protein CASSRAGSKARDGYTF.